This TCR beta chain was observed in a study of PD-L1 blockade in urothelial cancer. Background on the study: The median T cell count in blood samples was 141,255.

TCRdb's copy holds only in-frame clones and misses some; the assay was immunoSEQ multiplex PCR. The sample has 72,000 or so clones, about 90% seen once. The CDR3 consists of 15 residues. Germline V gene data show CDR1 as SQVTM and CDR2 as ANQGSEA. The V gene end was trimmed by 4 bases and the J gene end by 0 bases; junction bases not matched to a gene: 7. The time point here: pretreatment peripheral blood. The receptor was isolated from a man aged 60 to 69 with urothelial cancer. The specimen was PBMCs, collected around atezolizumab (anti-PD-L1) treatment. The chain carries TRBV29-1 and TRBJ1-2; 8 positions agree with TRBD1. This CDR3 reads CSVGGTGLSNYGYTF. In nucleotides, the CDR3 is TGCAGCGTTGGCGGGACAGGCCTTTCTAACTATGGCTACACCTTC.